The 17 T cell receptor beta chains below come from one sample, sequenced in a study of blood T cells in healthy people across ages. Through a sample-barcoded 5' primer and a J-beta primer mix, a second PCR was run for roughly 6 to 11 cycles. Using its own MiXCR run on the 5' RACE reads, TCRdb lists one record per CDR3 protein. The sample shows 800,000 to 950,000 distinct CDR3 sequences, just under 30% of them seen only once. The same data also contributed to another study, on T cells of mothers and their children.

The sequenced sample was blood. The receptors were gathered from a woman aged 40 to 50 in good health.

The gene calls are TRBV4-1 and TRBJ1-1, with D perhaps TRBD1 (6 bases). The CDR3 sequence is 18 residues long. The germline CDR1 and CDR2 sequences are MGHRA and YSYEKL. V lost 3 bases to trimming and J lost 1 base, with 21 bases between them. CDR3 amino acids: CASSQRVRGGWKNTEAFF. For the CDR3, the DNA is TGCGCCAGCAGCCAGAGGGTCAGGGGAGGATGGAAGAACACTGAAGCTTTCTTT.

This clonotype appeared a few times. The chain links TRBV13 to TRBJ2-2; no definite D call. The CDR3 spans 13 residues. From germline, CDR1 is PRHDT and CDR2 FYEKMQ (reference sequence). The V gene lost 5 bases and the J gene lost 5 bases, with 9 bases spanning the gap. This CDR3 reads CASSQSGTGELFF. The DNA of the CDR3 is TGTGCCAGCAGCCAATCCGGGACCGGGGAGCTGTTTTTT.

The chain combines TRBV5-1 with TRBJ1-2; D gene ambiguous. This CDR3 has 15 residues. Trimming removed 4 bases from V and 3 bases from J, with 16 bases in between. Looked up from germline, CDR1 is SGHRS and CDR2 is YFSETQ. CDR3 protein: CASSPTGSLDYGYTF. CDR3 in DNA: TGCGCCAGCAGCCCGACCGGCAGCCTTGACTATGGCTACACCTTC.

This clonotype was seen a handful of times. The chain joins TRBV20-1 to TRBJ1-5; D may be TRBD1 (5 bases). Trimming cost V 6 bases and J 6 bases, with 12 bases left between them. The CDR3 runs 12 residues. Germline CDR1 DFQATT, CDR2 SNEGSKA (reference sequence). The CDR3 sequence is CSASGPRQPQHF. DNA of the CDR3: TGCAGTGCCTCGGGACCACGTCAGCCCCAGCATTTT.

This clonotype was recorded at least ten times. J is TRBJ2-5 and V is TRBV6-5; TRBD2 matches at 7 bases. V trimming: 2 bases; J trimming: 7 bases; junction bases outside the gene matches: 1. Germline assignment: CDR1 MNHEY and CDR2 SVGAGI. This CDR3 region has 12 residues. The CDR3 nucleotides read TGTGCCAGCAGTTACACGGGAGGGACCCAGTACTTC. As protein: CASSYTGGTQYF.

The genes are TRBV12-3 or TRBV12-4 and TRBJ1-5; D gene uncertain. CDR3 length: 16 residues. V lost 2 bases to trimming and J lost 4 bases, with 15 bases between them. The CDR3 region has the DNA TGTGCCAGCAGTTTAAACGTTGGTCAGAAGAATCAGCCCCAGCATTTT. Protein sequence: CASSLNVGQKNQPQHF.

This clonotype occurred a few times. The chain links TRBV9 to TRBJ1-2, with unresolved D. The germline gives CDR1 SGDLS, CDR2 YYNGEE. CDR3 size: 16 residues. V gave up 1 base and J gave up 5 bases, with 18 bases separating them. CDR3 sequence: CASSVRIVEGGYGYTF. The CDR3 nucleotides read TGTGCCAGCAGCGTAAGGATCGTGGAAGGTGGATATGGCTACACCTTC.

This clonotype was seen a handful of times. A junction boundary mismatches the germline segment, possibly from a read error. This chain joins TRBV7-8 and TRBJ2-6; D is possibly TRBD1 (5 bases). Germline lookup yields CDR1 SGHVS and CDR2 FQNEAQ. This CDR3 region has 16 residues. The CDR3 DNA reads TGTGCCAGCAGCGTGTCAGGGTCCTCTGGGGCCAGCGTCCTGACTTTC. As protein: CASSVSGSSGASVLTF. The full variable domain, its missing parts supplied by reference TRBV7-8 and TRBJ2-6, is GAGVSQSPRYKVAKRGQDVALRCDPISGHVSLFWYQQALGQGPEFLTYFQNEAQLDKSGLPSDRFFAERPEGSVSTLKIQRTQQEDSAVYLCASSVSGSSGASVLTFGAGSRLTVL.

This clonotype has a count of ten or more. The chain employs TRBV7-2 and TRBJ2-1; the D gene is possibly TRBD1 (6 bases). V was pared by 5 bases and J by 7 bases, with 18 bases between. CDR1 and CDR2 from the germline V gene are SGHTA and FQGNSA. There are 15 residues in the CDR3. The CDR3 DNA follows: TGTGCCAGCAGCAGGACAGTCCTCGTAGGGAATGAGCAGTTCTTC. Translating it yields CASSRTVLVGNEQFF. Full variable domain (outside the CDR3, taken from reference TRBV7-2 and TRBJ2-1): GAGVSQSPSNKVTEKGKDVELRCDPISGHTALYWYRQSLGQGLEFLIYFQGNSAPDKSGLPSDRFSAERTGGSVSTLTIQRTQQEDSAVYLCASSRTVLVGNEQFFGPGTRLTVL.

Concerning this clonotype: This may arise from a read error, as a much more abundant clone is one base away. The chain has TRBV7-2 and TRBJ2-5; the D is unclear. The CDR3 has 14 amino acids. With 3 bases removed from V and 11 bases from J, the gap between germline ends came to 19 bases. The germline gives CDR1 SGHTA, CDR2 FQGNSA. The CDR3 reads CASSLGRALDEQYF. The CDR3 DNA sequence: TGTGCCAGCAGCTTGGGTAGGGCTTTGGATGAGCAGTACTTC.

This clonotype turned up a few times. This chain links TRBV18 with TRBJ2-3; no reliable D call. Germline assignment: CDR1 KGHSH and CDR2 LQKENI. With 4 bases removed from V and 0 bases from J, the gap between germline ends came to 8 bases. The CDR3 loop spans 14 amino acids. The CDR3 DNA follows: TGTGCCAGCTCACACGAGTCTAGCACAGATACGCAGTATTTT. It specifies CASSHESSTDTQYF.

This clonotype was observed a few times. V is TRBV7-3 and J is TRBJ1-1; D possibly corresponds to TRBD1 (6 bases). Germline CDR1 is SGHTA and CDR2 is FQGTGA. Trimming stripped 5 bases from V and 6 bases from J, with 13 bases between. The CDR3 is made up of 13 amino acids. CDR3 protein: CASSPGGAAEAFF. The CDR3 DNA reads as TGTGCCAGCAGCCCGGGGGGGGCGGCTGAAGCTTTCTTT.

The gene calls are TRBV27 and TRBJ2-4; no clear D gene. Germline V gives CDR1 MNHEY, CDR2 SMNVEV (reference sequence). The CDR3 is 15 amino acids. Trimming took 0 bases from V and 13 from J, leaving 19 bases between them. The CDR3 sequence is CASSLSNPLYNEQYF. DNA of the CDR3: TGTGCCAGCAGTTTATCGAACCCCCTTTACAATGAGCAGTACTTC.

This clonotype was observed a few times. This sequence joins TRBV20-1 and TRBJ2-3; tentative D call: TRBD2 (6 bases). This CDR3 is 14 amino acids long. CDR1 is DFQATT and CDR2 is SNEGSKA in the germline V gene (reference sequence). Trimming left V 5 bases short and J 2 bases short, with 14 bases between. The CDR3 here is CSARPGLVTDTQYF. In DNA form, the CDR3 reads TGCAGTGCTCGCCCGGGACTCGTCACAGATACGCAGTATTTT.

This clonotype was observed a few times. The genes are TRBV7-9 and TRBJ2-1, with 10 bases fitting TRBD2. In germline, CDR1 is SEHNR, CDR2 FQNEAQ (reference sequence). This CDR3 has 15 residues. J lost 7 bases, V lost 1 base, and 4 bases had no gene match. CDR3 DNA: TGTGCCAGCAGCTTAGTGCTAGCGGGGGAAAATGAGCAGTTCTTC. Protein product: CASSLVLAGENEQFF.

Comments on this clonotype: A single base separates this from a much larger clone, so it may be a read error. The V and J genes are TRBV4-1 and TRBJ1-2; TRBD1 might be the D (6 bases). V lost 1 base, J lost 3 bases, and 12 bases lay in between. The CDR3 has 15 amino acids. Germline V lookup: CDR1 MGHRA, CDR2 YSYEKL. Here the CDR3 reads CASSQGSAGDYGYTF. CDR3 DNA sequence: TGCGCCAGCAGCCAAGGCTCCGCAGGGGACTATGGCTACACCTTC.

This clonotype was observed at least ten times. This chain uses TRBV12-3 or TRBV12-4 with TRBJ1-2; no clear D gene. Trimming cost V 5 bases and J 2 bases, with 9 bases left between them. This CDR3 contains 13 residues. This CDR3 reads CASSPTRNYGYTF. DNA for the CDR3: TGTGCCAGCAGTCCCACACGAAACTATGGCTACACCTTC.